The rows below give T cell receptor beta chains drawn from one sample of a study of T-cell memory formation after mild COVID-19. TCRdb itself ran the 5' RACE reads through MiXCR, one entry per CDR3 protein. The sample has about 360,000 distinct CDR3 sequences, around 14% seen once. The sample was PBMCs or a T cell subset sorted from them (not recorded which). The origin of the receptors is a man aged 18 to 30 who had mild COVID-19 (a few samples of this study predate the infection). Cell type and time point are not known. CDR3s include the opening cysteine and the closing phenylalanine or tryptophan. The D gene is left open where the match is weak. Clone size is shown for a subset of rows, as once, few, many or a class of expanded clone.

clone size,J gene,V gene,D gene,CDR3 protein,CDR3 DNA
few,TRBJ2-3,TRBV4-3,NA,CASSQERGADTDTQYF,TGCGCCAGCAGCCAAGAACGGGGGGCCGACACAGATACGCAGTATTTT
few,TRBJ1-1,TRBV7-2,NA,CASSLGPGQSEAFF,TGTGCCAGCAGCTTAGGACCGGGACAATCTGAAGCTTTCTTT
few,TRBJ2-5,TRBV20-1,NA,CSARNTGWETQYF,TGCAGTGCTAGAAACACGGGCTGGGAGACCCAGTACTTC
NA,TRBJ1-3,TRBV20-1,TRBD1,CSAPDRGVGNTIYF,TGCAGTGCTCCAGACAGGGGGGTTGGAAACACCATATATTTT
few,TRBJ1-1,TRBV6-5,NA,CASSYFTTTEAFF,TGTGCCAGCAGTTACTTCACAACCACTGAAGCTTTCTTT
many,TRBJ2-1,TRBV7-3,TRBD2,CASSRGGSSYNEQFF,TGTGCCAGCAGCCGGGGGGGAAGCTCCTACAATGAGCAGTTCTTC
many,TRBJ1-6,TRBV4-1,NA,CASSHRDTDPNSPLHF,TGCGCCAGCAGCCACCGAGACACCGACCCTAATTCACCCCTCCACTTT
few,TRBJ2-7,TRBV5-1,NA,CASRGTALEGEEQYF,TGCGCCAGCAGGGGAACAGCCCTAGAGGGGGAGGAGCAGTACTTC
NA,TRBJ2-3,TRBV29-1,NA,CSLTRAPTDTQYF,TGCAGCCTCACCAGGGCGCCCACAGATACGCAGTATTTT
NA,TRBJ2-3,TRBV6-2/TRBV6-3,NA,CASTQQGYFHTQYF,TGTGCCAGCACCCAACAGGGCTACTTTCATACGCAGTATTTT
few,TRBJ1-1,TRBV6-1,TRBD1,CASARRGLNTEAFF,TGTGCCAGCGCCCGAAGGGGGCTGAACACTGAAGCTTTCTTT
NA,TRBJ2-3,TRBV7-9,NA,CASSLVGGVLDTQYF,TGTGCCAGCAGCTTAGTCGGGGGCGTCCTAGATACGCAGTATTTT
few,TRBJ2-3,TRBV20-1,NA,CSARPPGGLTGTQYF,TGCAGTGCTAGACCACCTGGGGGCCTGACGGGTACGCAGTATTTT
NA,TRBJ2-7,TRBV2,NA,CASRKGNHEQYF,TGTGCCAGCAGAAAGGGTAACCACGAGCAGTACTTC
few,TRBJ2-5,TRBV9,NA,CASSVVGSGETQYF,TGTGCCAGCAGCGTTGTTGGGTCCGGAGAGACCCAGTACTTC
many,TRBJ2-1,TRBV30,NA,CAWISGVSSYNEQFF,TGTGCCTGGATTAGCGGTGTAAGCTCCTACAATGAGCAGTTCTTC
NA,TRBJ2-2,TRBV18,NA,CASSPPIGTLTNTGELFF,TGTGCCAGCTCACCACCGATTGGGACTTTGACGAACACCGGGGAGCTGTTTTTT
many,TRBJ2-2,TRBV7-8,TRBD2,CASSLRGGITGELFF,TGTGCCAGCAGCTTGCGGGGGGGAATCACCGGGGAGCTGTTTTTT
NA,TRBJ1-1,TRBV6-2/TRBV6-3,NA,CASSYAVNTEAFF,TGTGCCAGCAGTTACGCAGTGAACACTGAAGCTTTCTTT
few,TRBJ1-5,TRBV30,TRBD1,CAWSRGGRQPQHF,TGTGCCTGGAGCAGGGGGGGTCGTCAGCCCCAGCATTTT
NA,TRBJ2-5,TRBV24-1,NA,CATSDPGASDQETQYF,TGTGCCACCAGTGACCCCGGGGCTAGCGACCAAGAGACCCAGTACTTC
NA,TRBJ1-2,TRBV11-2,NA,CASSLRSYGYTF,TGTGCCAGCAGCTTAAGAAGCTATGGCTACACCTTC
NA,TRBJ1-2,TRBV6-1,NA,CAGGGTGYGYTF,TGTGCCGGGGGCGGAACAGGTTACGGCTACACCTTC
NA,TRBJ2-7,TRBV20-1,NA,CSAGTPTPSYKQYF,TGCAGTGCTGGGACTCCGACTCCTTCCTACAAGCAGTACTTC
few,TRBJ1-4,TRBV7-9,NA,CASSSGTLRLSEKLFF,TGTGCCAGCAGCTCAGGGACCCTCCGACTCTCGGAAAAACTGTTTTTT
few,TRBJ2-1,TRBV5-6,TRBD2,CASSLYILAGGPHEQFF,TGTGCCAGCAGCTTGTATATACTAGCGGGGGGGCCCCATGAGCAGTTCTTC
few,TRBJ2-7,TRBV20-1,TRBD1,CSAKDLRGQGSHEQYF,TGCAGTGCGAAGGACCTGCGGGGACAGGGCAGCCACGAGCAGTACTTC
few,TRBJ1-2,TRBV7-2,TRBD1,CASSLEGAYYGYTF,TGTGCCAGCAGCTTAGAGGGGGCGTATTACGGCTACACCTTC
few,TRBJ2-7,TRBV12-3/TRBV12-4,NA,CASSPSAGEQYF,TGTGCCAGCAGTCCGTCGGCAGGGGAGCAGTACTTC
NA,TRBJ1-5,TRBV6-6,TRBD1,CASRNRGGQPQHF,TGTGCCAGCAGGAACAGGGGAGGTCAGCCCCAGCATTTT
NA,TRBJ2-5,TRBV5-1,NA,CASAGSLQETQYF,TGCGCCAGCGCGGGATCGTTACAAGAGACCCAGTACTTC
NA,TRBJ2-3,TRBV7-8,NA,CASSFPQAGTDTQYF,TGTGCCAGCAGCTTTCCCCAGGCCGGCACAGATACGCAGTATTTT
NA,TRBJ1-1,TRBV7-9,NA,CASRDAANTEAFF,TGTGCCAGCAGGGATGCTGCGAACACTGAAGCTTTCTTT
NA,TRBJ2-7,TRBV5-1,TRBD2,CASSSGAGDAGEQYF,TGCGCCAGCAGCTCCGGAGCGGGGGACGCTGGCGAGCAGTACTTC
few,TRBJ1-4,TRBV20-1,TRBD1,CSAPSRTGVDEKLFF,TGCAGTGCACCCTCCAGGACAGGGGTTGATGAAAAACTGTTTTTT
NA,TRBJ1-3,TRBV28,NA,CASSSGPLGNTIYF,TGTGCCAGCAGCTCGGGTCCCCTCGGAAACACCATATATTTT
NA,TRBJ1-1,TRBV15,TRBD1,CANTETGGSSAFF,TGTGCCAACACTGAGACAGGGGGGAGTTCAGCTTTCTTT
NA,TRBJ2-1,TRBV7-3,NA,CASSLRRGNEQFF,TGTGCCAGCAGCTTAAGGAGGGGCAATGAGCAGTTCTTC
many,TRBJ1-5,TRBV20-1,TRBD1,CSASPRLPGQGANNQPQHF,TGCAGCGCTTCCCCACGTCTACCGGGACAGGGGGCGAACAATCAGCCCCAGCATTTT
NA,TRBJ1-2,TRBV30,NA,CAWGWDFLYGYTF,TGTGCCTGGGGATGGGACTTTCTCTATGGCTACACCTTC
few,TRBJ2-5,TRBV7-7,NA,CASSLDGRQTQYF,TGTGCCAGCAGCTTAGATGGGAGGCAGACCCAGTACTTC
many,TRBJ2-2,TRBV28,TRBD2,CASSPGGATKAANTGELFF,TGTGCCAGCAGCCCCGGGGGGGCGACAAAGGCCGCGAACACCGGGGAGCTGTTTTTT